This T cell receptor beta chain was documented in a study of OX40 agonist ivuxolimab in advanced cancers. This clone was observed once. Repertoires were generated with immunoSEQ multiplex PCR, while TCRdb's copy carries only in-frame clones and drops some. The repertoire holds 45,000 or so clones, with approximately 90% as singletons. This receptor was taken from an adult with an advanced solid tumor such as melanoma, head and neck, liver or kidney cancer. The sample was CD4+ or CD8+ T cells sorted from blood, taken in a trial of the OX40 agonist ivuxolimab.

CDR3 DNA: TGTGCCAGCAGCGCCCAGACAGGTTACTATGGCTACACCTTC. It specifies CASSAQTGYYGYTF. V and J are TRBV11-2 and TRBJ1-2; tentatively, D is TRBD1 (6 bases). This CDR3 is 14 amino acids long. Deletions cut 5 bases from V and 3 bases from J, with 13 bases between. The V gene's germline CDR1 is SGHAT and CDR2 FQNNGV.